This T cell receptor beta chain was sequenced in a study of blood T cells in healthy people across ages. Germline V CDR1 and CDR2: MNHEY, SVGAGI. The CDR3 loop spans 15 amino acids. Between the trimmed V and J ends, which lost 0 bases and 2 bases, there was a span of 11 bases. A second PCR of 7 to 11 cycles used a sample-barcoded 5' primer and a J-beta primer mix. One entry per CDR3 protein, called by TCRdb with MiXCR from the 5' RACE reads. Found here are about 800,000 distinct CDR3 sequences, 25% of them singletons; the top ten hold roughly 3.5%. This same sample was also taken into another study, of T cells of mothers and their children.

The sample taken for sequencing was blood. This clonotype was obtained from a boy between 10 and 17 years old in good health. V and J are TRBV6-5 and TRBJ2-7; D is undetermined. CDR3 nucleotides: TGTGCCAGCAGTTACTCGGTCGAGGCCGCCTACGAGCAGTACTTC. It translates to CASSYSVEAAYEQYF.